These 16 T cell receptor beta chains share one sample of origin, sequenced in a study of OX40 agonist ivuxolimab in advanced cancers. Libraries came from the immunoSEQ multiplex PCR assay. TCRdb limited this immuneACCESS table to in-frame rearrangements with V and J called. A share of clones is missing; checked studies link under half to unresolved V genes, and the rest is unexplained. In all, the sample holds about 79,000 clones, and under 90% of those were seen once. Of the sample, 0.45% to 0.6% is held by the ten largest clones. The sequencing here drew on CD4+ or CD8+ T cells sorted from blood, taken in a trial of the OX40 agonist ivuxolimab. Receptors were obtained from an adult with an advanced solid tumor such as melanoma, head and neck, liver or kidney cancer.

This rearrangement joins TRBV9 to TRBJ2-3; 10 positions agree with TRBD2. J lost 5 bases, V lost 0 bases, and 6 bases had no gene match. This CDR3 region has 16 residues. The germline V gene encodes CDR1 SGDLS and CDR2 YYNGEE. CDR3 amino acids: CASSVVSGGAEDTQYF. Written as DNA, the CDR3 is TGTGCCAGCAGCGTAGTGAGCGGGGGGGCCGAAGATACGCAGTATTTT.

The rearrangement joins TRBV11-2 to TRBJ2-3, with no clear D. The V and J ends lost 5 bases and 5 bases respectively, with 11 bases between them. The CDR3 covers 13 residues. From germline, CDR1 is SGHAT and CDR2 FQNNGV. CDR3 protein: CASSPNIKDTQYF. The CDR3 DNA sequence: TGTGCCAGCAGCCCCAACATAAAAGATACGCAGTATTTT.

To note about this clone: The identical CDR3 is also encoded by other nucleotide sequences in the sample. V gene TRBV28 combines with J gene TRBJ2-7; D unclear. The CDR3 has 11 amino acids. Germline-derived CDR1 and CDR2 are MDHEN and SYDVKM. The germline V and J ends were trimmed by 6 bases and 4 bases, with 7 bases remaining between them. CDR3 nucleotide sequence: TGTGCCAGCAGCTCTGGGTACGAGCAGTACTTC. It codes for CASSSGYEQYF.

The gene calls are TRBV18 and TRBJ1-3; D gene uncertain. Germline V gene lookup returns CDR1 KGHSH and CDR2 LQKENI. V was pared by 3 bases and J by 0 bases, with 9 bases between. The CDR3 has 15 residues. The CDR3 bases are TGTGCCAGCTCACCGTTGGCAAACTCTGGAAACACCATATATTTT. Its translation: CASSPLANSGNTIYF.

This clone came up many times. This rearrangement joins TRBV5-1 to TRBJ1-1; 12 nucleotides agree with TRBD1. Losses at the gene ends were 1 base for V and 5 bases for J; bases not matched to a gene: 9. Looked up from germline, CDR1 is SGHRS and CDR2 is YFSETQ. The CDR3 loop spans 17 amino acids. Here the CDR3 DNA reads TGCGCCAGCAGCTTGTCTCCGCCGGGACAGGGGGCGACTGAAGCTTTCTTT. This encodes CASSLSPPGQGATEAFF.

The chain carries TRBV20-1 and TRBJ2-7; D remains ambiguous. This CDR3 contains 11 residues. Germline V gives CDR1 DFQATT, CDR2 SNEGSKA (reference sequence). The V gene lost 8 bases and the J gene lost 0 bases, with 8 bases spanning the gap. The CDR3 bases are TGCAGTTGGCAGAGCTCCTACGAGCAGTACTTC. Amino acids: CSWQSSYEQYF.

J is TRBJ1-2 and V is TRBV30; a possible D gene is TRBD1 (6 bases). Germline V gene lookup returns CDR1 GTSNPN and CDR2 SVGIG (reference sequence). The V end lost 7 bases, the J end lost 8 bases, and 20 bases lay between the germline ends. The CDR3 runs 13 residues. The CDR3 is CAYSHTGAIGYTF. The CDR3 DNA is TGTGCCTATTCCCACACGGGGGCGATAGGCTACACCTTC. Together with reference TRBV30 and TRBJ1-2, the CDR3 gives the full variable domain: SQTIHQWPATLVQPVGSPLSLECTVEGTSNPNLYWYRQAAGRGLQLLFYSVGIGQISSEVPQNLSASRPQDRQFILSSKKLLLSDSGFYLCAYSHTGAIGYTFGSGTRLTVV.

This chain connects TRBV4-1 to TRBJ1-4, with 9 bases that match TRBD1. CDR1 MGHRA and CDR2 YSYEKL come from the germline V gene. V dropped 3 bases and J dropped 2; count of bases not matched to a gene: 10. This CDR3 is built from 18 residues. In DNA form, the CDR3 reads TGCGCCAGCAGCCATTCCGGAGGACAGGGGAGGACTAATGAAAAACTGTTTTTT. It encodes CASSHSGGQGRTNEKLFF.

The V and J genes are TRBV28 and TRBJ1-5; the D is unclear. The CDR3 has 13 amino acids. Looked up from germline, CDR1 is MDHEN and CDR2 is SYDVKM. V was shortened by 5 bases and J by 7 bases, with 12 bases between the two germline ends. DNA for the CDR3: TGTGCCAGCAGTAGATTTTCAGGACAGCCCCAGCATTTT. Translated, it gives CASSRFSGQPQHF.

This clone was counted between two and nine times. The CDR3 DNA follows: TGTGCCAGCAGCTTAGGTCCGAGGACCGGGGAGCTGTTTTTT. The encoded protein is CASSLGPRTGELFF. The chain uses TRBV7-6 and TRBJ2-2; no firm D call. The CDR3 runs 14 residues. Trimming pared 1 base from V and 5 bases from J, leaving 8 bases between. Germline CDR1 reads SGHVS; CDR2 reads FNYEAQ.

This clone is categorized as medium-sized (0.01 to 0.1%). The CDR3 bases are TGTGCCAGCAGCCCGTTTCTTGCTACAGCCCTTGGGCATCAGCCCCAGCATTTT. Translated: CASSPFLATALGHQPQHF. The chain combines TRBV5-8 with TRBJ1-5; D not certain. Trimming took off 4 bases at V and 5 bases at J, with 25 bases between the two ends. The germline gives CDR1 SGHTS, CDR2 YDEGEE. This CDR3 is built from 18 residues.

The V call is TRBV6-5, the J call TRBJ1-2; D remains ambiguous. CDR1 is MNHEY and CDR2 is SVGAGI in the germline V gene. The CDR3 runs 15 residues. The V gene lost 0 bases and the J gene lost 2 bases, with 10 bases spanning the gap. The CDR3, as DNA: TGTGCCAGCAGTTACTCTATCACTACAAACTATGGCTACACCTTC. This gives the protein CASSYSITTNYGYTF.

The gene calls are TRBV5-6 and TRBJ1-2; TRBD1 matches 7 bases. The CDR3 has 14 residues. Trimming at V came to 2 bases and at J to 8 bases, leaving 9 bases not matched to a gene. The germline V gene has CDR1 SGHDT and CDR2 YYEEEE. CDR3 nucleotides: TGTGCCAGCAGCTTTGGGACAGAAACGGGGGGCTACACCTTC. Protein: CASSFGTETGGYTF.

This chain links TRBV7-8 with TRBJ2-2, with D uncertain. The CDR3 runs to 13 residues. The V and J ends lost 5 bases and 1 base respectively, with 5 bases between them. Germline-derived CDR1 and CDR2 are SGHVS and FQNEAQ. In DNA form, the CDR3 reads TGTGCCAGCAGCCCAAGGAACACCGGGGAGCTGTTTTTT. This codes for CASSPRNTGELFF.

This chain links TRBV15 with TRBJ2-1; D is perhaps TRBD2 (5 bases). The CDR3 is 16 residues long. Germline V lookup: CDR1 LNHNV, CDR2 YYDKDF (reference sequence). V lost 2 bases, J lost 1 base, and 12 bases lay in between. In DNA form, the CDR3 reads TGTGCCACCAGCAGACCTGGACTCGGATCCTACAATGAGCAGTTCTTC. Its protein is CATSRPGLGSYNEQFF.

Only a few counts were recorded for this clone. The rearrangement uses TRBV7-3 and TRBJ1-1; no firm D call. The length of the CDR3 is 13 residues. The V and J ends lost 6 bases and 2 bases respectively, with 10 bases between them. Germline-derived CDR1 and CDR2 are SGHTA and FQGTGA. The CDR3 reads CASSTHTNTEAFF. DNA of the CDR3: TGTGCCAGCAGTACGCATACAAACACTGAAGCTTTCTTT.